Below, 17 T cell receptor beta chains from the same sample are listed, as sequenced in a study of shared clonotypes between healthy human individuals (dated by TCRdb to about 2020). Library construction relied on the immunoSEQ multiplex PCR assay. Sourced from immuneACCESS, this table was stored by TCRdb with only in-frame sequences that have V and J called. A share of the clones is absent; for the studies checked, an unresolved V gene accounts for under half, and the remainder has no known explanation. Within this sample are 1,500,000 or so clones, with approximately 98.5% of them counted one time only. The leading ten clones occupy about 0.35% of the sample. Sequencing was done on a sample of naive CD4+ T cells sorted from blood. What the cell subset or site label conveys for this sample: CD45RA+ positively selected. These receptors originate from a man aged 25-45 years in good health.

The chain links TRBV6-5 to TRBJ2-1; TRBD2 matches at 10 bases. The V gene end was trimmed by 9 bases and the J gene end by 0 bases; junction bases not matched to a gene: 5. This CDR3 has 15 amino acids. Germline loops: CDR1 MNHEY, CDR2 SVGAGI. This CDR3 is CASIAGGRSYNEQFF. The CDR3 DNA reads TGTGCCAGTATAGCGGGAGGTCGCTCCTACAATGAGCAGTTCTTC.

This clone came up once. This chain uses TRBV2 with TRBJ2-7, with 9 bases lining up with TRBD1. Germline V gene data show CDR1 as SNHLY and CDR2 as FYNNEI. This CDR3 region has 13 residues. V gave up 8 bases and J gave up 5 bases; unmatched junction bases: 7. CDR3 sequence (DNA): TGTGCCAGCTCGGGACAGGGAGTTGACGAGCAGTACTTC. Translating gives CASSGQGVDEQYF.

The V call is TRBV10-3, the J call TRBJ2-6; TRBD1 is a possible D gene (5 bases). The CDR3 sequence is 16 residues long. V shed 6 bases and J shed 3 bases, with 15 bases lying between them. The V gene's germline CDR1 is ENHRY and CDR2 SYGVKD. The chain's CDR3 is CAIRPSQGNGANVLTF. The CDR3 nucleotides read TGTGCCATCAGGCCGTCCCAGGGCAATGGGGCCAACGTCCTGACTTTC.

This chain connects TRBV28 to TRBJ2-7, with TRBD2 matching 10 bases. From germline, CDR1 is MDHEN and CDR2 SYDVKM. This CDR3 is 15 amino acids long. J gave up 1 base and V 7 bases, and 7 bases lay outside the gene matches. CDR3: CASKLAGAVSYEQYF. Here the CDR3 DNA reads TGTGCCAGCAAGCTAGCGGGAGCGGTGTCCTACGAGCAGTACTTC. Variable domain in full (rest from reference TRBV28 and TRBJ2-7): DVKVTQSSRYLVKRTGEKVFLECVQDMDHENMFWYRQDPGLGLRLIYFSYDVKMKEKGDIPEGYSVSREKKERFSLILESASTNQTSMYLCASKLAGAVSYEQYFGPGTRLTVT.

This chain links TRBV15 with TRBJ1-5; the D gene is possibly TRBD1 (5 bases). Trimming shortened V by 2 bases and J by 1 base, and 9 bases separated the two germline ends. Germline loops: CDR1 LNHNV, CDR2 YYDKDF (reference sequence). This CDR3 has 15 amino acids. CDR3 DNA sequence: TGTGCCACCAGCAGAAGGGGAGCCAGCAATCAGCCCCAGCATTTT. It is translated as CATSRRGASNQPQHF.

The CDR3 loop reads CASSLGLLGTQYF. The CDR3 bases are TGTGCCAGCAGCTTGGGTCTACTTGGTACGCAGTATTTT. This rearrangement joins TRBV5-6 to TRBJ2-3; no reliable D call. Trimming took 0 bases from V and 8 from J, leaving 10 bases between them. From germline, CDR1 is SGHDT and CDR2 YYEEEE. This CDR3 is 13 amino acids long.

V is TRBV18 and J is TRBJ2-7; D is unclear. Trimming removed 3 bases from V and 6 bases from J, with 12 bases in between. CDR1 and CDR2 (germline): KGHSH, LQKENI. The length of the CDR3 is 13 residues. The CDR3 bases are TGTGCCAGCTCACCTCTGTCTGGGCGCGAGCAGTACTTC. Residues: CASSPLSGREQYF.

V gene TRBV10-2 combines with J gene TRBJ2-1, with 9 bases that match TRBD2. Losses at the gene ends were 3 bases for V and 8 bases for J; bases not matched to a gene: 14. This CDR3 contains 17 residues. The germline CDR1 and CDR2 sequences are WSHSY and SAAADI. The chain's CDR3 is CASSDVLAGVPVHEQFF. The DNA of the CDR3 is TGCGCCAGCAGTGATGTGTTAGCGGGAGTCCCTGTACATGAGCAGTTCTTC.

V gene TRBV28 combines with J gene TRBJ2-2; D may be TRBD1 or TRBD2 (5 bases each). The germline gives CDR1 MDHEN, CDR2 SYDVKM. Trimming left V 3 bases short and J 4 bases short, with 15 bases between. The CDR3 spans 16 residues. The CDR3 spells CASSFAQGTITGELFF. The CDR3 bases are TGTGCCAGCAGTTTTGCCCAAGGGACCATCACCGGGGAGCTGTTTTTT.

A note on this clone: This sample includes further DNA sequences coding for the same CDR3. V gene TRBV5-1 combines with J gene TRBJ2-7; a possible D gene is TRBD1 (5 bases). The CDR3 consists of 15 residues. CDR1 is SGHRS and CDR2 is YFSETQ in the germline V gene. V was cut by 0 bases and J by 0 bases, with 10 bases left in between. The CDR3: CASSLVSGSSYEQYF. The CDR3 region has the DNA TGCGCCAGCAGCTTGGTTTCAGGGTCCTCCTACGAGCAGTACTTC.

This clone was recorded only once. In the same sample, other DNA sequences code for this CDR3. J is TRBJ2-5 and V is TRBV5-1, with no clear D. Germline CDR1 and CDR2: SGHRS and YFSETQ. Trimming shortened V by 0 bases and J by 2 bases, and 11 bases separated the two germline ends. The CDR3 has 15 amino acids. For the CDR3, the DNA is TGCGCCAGCAGCTTGGATGGGGTAGGGCAAGAGACCCAGTACTTC. It translates to CASSLDGVGQETQYF.

V usage is TRBV10-3 and J usage is TRBJ2-7, with D perhaps TRBD2 (6 bases). The CDR3 sequence is 15 residues long. The germline V gene has CDR1 ENHRY and CDR2 SYGVKD. V shed 2 bases and J shed 0 bases, with 11 bases lying between them. The CDR3 nucleotides are TGTGCCATCAGTGAGATAGCGGCCAGCTCCTACGAGCAGTACTTC. Translated: CAISEIAASSYEQYF.

This rearrangement joins TRBV10-1 to TRBJ2-7; D is possibly TRBD1 (6 bases). V gave up 5 bases and J gave up 5 bases, with 13 bases separating them. Germline CDR1 WNHNN, CDR2 SYGVQD (reference sequence). This CDR3 has 13 amino acids. CDR3 sequence: CASSRQDHHEQYF. The CDR3 nucleotides are TGCGCCAGCAGTAGACAGGATCACCACGAGCAGTACTTC.

This chain links TRBV30 with TRBJ2-1; the D gene is possibly TRBD2 (5 bases). The germline CDR1 and CDR2 sequences are GTSNPN and SVGIG (reference sequence). There are 11 residues in the CDR3. V lost 8 bases and J 12 bases, leaving 17 bases between the germline ends. The CDR3 is CAGGWSPRQFF. The CDR3 region has the DNA TGTGCCGGCGGGTGGTCCCCGCGGCAGTTCTTC.

The chain links TRBV13 to TRBJ1-1, with D maybe TRBD1 (5 bases). V lost 3 bases and J lost 3, with 8 bases in between. This CDR3 region has 13 residues. Per the germline V gene, CDR1 is PRHDT and CDR2 is FYEKMQ (reference sequence). CDR3 amino acids: CASSFRDHTEAFF. Written as DNA, the CDR3 is TGTGCCAGCAGCTTCCGGGACCACACTGAAGCTTTCTTT.

Concerning this clone: Other DNA variants within this sample encode the same CDR3. This chain links TRBV28 with TRBJ1-2, with 7 positions matching TRBD1. The V gene's germline CDR1 is MDHEN and CDR2 SYDVKM. The CDR3 runs to 13 residues. Trimming took 2 bases from V and 8 from J; bases not matched to a gene: 5. The CDR3 loop reads CASSLTGVYGYTF. DNA for the CDR3: TGTGCCAGCAGTTTAACAGGGGTCTACGGCTACACCTTC.

The chain carries TRBV19 and TRBJ1-5, with D possibly TRBD1 on 5 matching bases. From germline, CDR1 is LNHDA and CDR2 SQIVND (reference sequence). The CDR3 consists of 13 residues. The V and J ends lost 3 bases and 7 bases respectively, with 10 bases between them. As DNA, the CDR3 is TGTGCCAGTAGTATTGGTGGGGCCCAGCCCCAGCATTTT. Its translation is CASSIGGAQPQHF. The full variable domain, its missing parts supplied by reference TRBV19 and TRBJ1-5, is DGGITQSPKYLFRKEGQNVTLSCEQNLNHDAMYWYRQDPGQGLRLIYYSQIVNDFQKGDIAEGYSVSREKKESFPLTVTSAQKNPTAFYLCASSIGGAQPQHFGDGTRLSIL.